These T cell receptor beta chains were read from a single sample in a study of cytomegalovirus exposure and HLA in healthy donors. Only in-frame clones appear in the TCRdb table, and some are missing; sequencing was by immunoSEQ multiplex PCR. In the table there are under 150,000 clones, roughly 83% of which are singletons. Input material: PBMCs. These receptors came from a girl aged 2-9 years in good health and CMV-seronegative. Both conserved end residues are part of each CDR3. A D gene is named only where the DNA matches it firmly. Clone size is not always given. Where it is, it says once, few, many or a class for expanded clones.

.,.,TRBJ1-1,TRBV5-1,CASSVLQGNTEAFF,TGCGCCAGCAGCGTACTACAGGGTAACACTGAAGCTTTCTTT
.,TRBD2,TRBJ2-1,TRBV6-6,CASRTASGREWGEQFF,TGTGCCAGTCGGACGGCCTCGGGGCGGGAGTGGGGTGAGCAGTTCTTC
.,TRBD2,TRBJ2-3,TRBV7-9,CASSPTVGSGRAGTQYF,TGTGCCAGCAGCCCCACAGTCGGTAGCGGGAGGGCTGGTACGCAGTATTTT
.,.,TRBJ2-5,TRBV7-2,CASSPGLTAIQETQYF,TGTGCCAGCAGCCCAGGACTAACAGCAATTCAAGAGACCCAGTACTTC
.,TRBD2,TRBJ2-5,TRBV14,CASSRLAGVSQETQYF,TGTGCCAGCAGCCGACTAGCGGGAGTGAGCCAAGAGACCCAGTACTTC
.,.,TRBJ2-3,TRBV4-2,CASSQEDLGADTQYF,TGTGCCAGCAGCCAAGAAGATCTCGGGGCAGATACGCAGTATTTT
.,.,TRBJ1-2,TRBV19,CASSDSRGYGYTF,TGTGCCAGTAGCGACTCACGAGGCTATGGCTACACCTTC
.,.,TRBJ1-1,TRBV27,CASSLGGQNTEAFF,TGTGCCAGCAGTTTAGGGGGCCAGAACACTGAAGCTTTCTTT
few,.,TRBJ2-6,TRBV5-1,CASSLSGNSGANVLTF,TGCGCCAGCAGCTTATCAGGGAACTCTGGGGCCAACGTCCTGACTTTC
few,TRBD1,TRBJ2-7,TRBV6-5,CASSTGTGAYEQYF,TGTGCCAGCAGTACCGGGACAGGGGCCTACGAGCAGTACTTC
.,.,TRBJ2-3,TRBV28,CASRGVLELTDTQYF,TGTGCCAGCAGGGGAGTTTTGGAGCTCACAGATACGCAGTATTTT
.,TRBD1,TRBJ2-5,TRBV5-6,CASSGGTGRGLGETQYF,TGTGCCAGCAGCGGAGGGACAGGGCGGGGACTGGGGGAGACCCAGTACTTC
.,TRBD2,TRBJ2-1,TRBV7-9,CASSLGLASYNEQFF,TGTGCCAGCAGCTTAGGACTAGCAAGCTACAATGAGCAGTTCTTC
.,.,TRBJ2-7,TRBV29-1,CSVEEGAGESEQYF,TGCAGCGTTGAAGAAGGGGCAGGGGAATCCGAGCAGTACTTC
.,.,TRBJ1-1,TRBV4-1,CASSQEPRQRWRDTEAFF,TGCGCCAGCAGCCAAGAGCCCCGACAGCGGTGGAGGGACACTGAAGCTTTCTTT
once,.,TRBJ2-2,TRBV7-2,CASSLVWSNTGELFF,TGTGCCAGCAGCTTAGTTTGGAGCAACACCGGGGAGCTGTTTTTT
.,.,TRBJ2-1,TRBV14,CASSQGWLYNEQFF,TGTGCCAGCAGCCAAGGGTGGCTTTACAATGAGCAGTTCTTC
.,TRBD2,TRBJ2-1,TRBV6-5,CASSLTSGSQEGEQFF,TGTGCCAGCAGTTTGACTAGCGGGAGTCAGGAAGGTGAGCAGTTCTTC
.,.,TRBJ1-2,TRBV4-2,CASSQEEGWDLGGYTF,TGTGCCAGCAGCCAAGAGGAGGGGTGGGACTTGGGTGGCTACACCTTC
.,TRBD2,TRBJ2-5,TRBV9,CASSVGFLAGVQETQYF,TGTGCCAGCAGCGTAGGGTTTCTAGCGGGGGTACAAGAGACCCAGTACTTC